This T cell receptor beta chain was observed in a study of blood T cell repertoires in COVID-19. Overall study context: The cDNA or gDNA used as material had been derived from T cells, B-cell-depleted T cells, or PBMCs.

Original processing notes: Reference gene primer amplification gave estimated nucleated cell counts. Measured with immunoSEQ multiplex PCR; TCRdb has only the in-frame clones, and not every one. The V and J calls and clone size come from that table; D and trimming were worked out from the DNA. The sample has 140,000 to 150,000 clones, 70% to 85% seen once. This CDR3 contains 15 residues. Germline assignment: CDR1 SGHTA and CDR2 FQGNSA. The germline V and J ends were trimmed by 3 bases and 10 bases, with 16 bases remaining between them. Sequenced: peripheral blood. The J gene is TRBJ1-6, the V gene TRBV7-2; D not resolved. This sequence originates from a man between 60 and 75 years old with active or convalescent COVID-19. The CDR3 DNA is TGTGCCAGCAGCTTTGATTCTACAGCAACCTCACCCCTCCACTTT. Amino acids: CASSFDSTATSPLHF.